The 12 T cell receptor beta chains given below trace back to one sample, sequenced in a study of T cell responses to AZD1222 COVID-19 vaccine. Method: immunoSEQ multiplex PCR; TCRdb's copy keeps in-frame clones and lacks some. The data hold about 170,000 clones, with 90% observed a single time. The specimen was peripheral blood, collected on day 0 of AZD1222 vaccination. Receptors originate from an adult in good health.

This sequence joins TRBV6-4 and TRBJ2-6, with TRBD1 matching over 8 bases. The germline V gene encodes CDR1 MRHNA and CDR2 SNTAGT. The V gene end was trimmed by 2 bases and the J gene end by 0 bases; junction bases not matched to a gene: 9. The CDR3 length is 19 residues. CDR3 in amino acids: CASSDTTGTGSSGANVLTF. CDR3 coding DNA: TGTGCCAGCAGTGACACCACCGGGACAGGCAGCTCTGGGGCCAACGTCCTGACTTTC.

The rearrangement links TRBV6-5 to TRBJ2-1; D unresolved. The CDR3 runs to 15 residues. The germline gives CDR1 MNHEY, CDR2 SVGAGI. Trimming stripped 7 bases from V and 2 bases from J, with 15 bases between. The CDR3 here is CASNNRPIPYNEQFF. In DNA, the CDR3 is TGTGCCAGCAATAACCGCCCGATTCCCTACAATGAGCAGTTCTTC.

The gene calls are TRBV5-1 and TRBJ2-2; 8 nucleotides match TRBD2. The CDR3 sequence is 17 residues long. V lost 0 bases to trimming and J lost 6 bases; unmatched junction nucleotides: 10. CDR1 is SGHRS, CDR2 YFSETQ, per germline. The CDR3 is CASSLEPRGAPPGELFF. The CDR3 DNA is TGCGCCAGCAGCTTGGAGCCGCGGGGGGCTCCCCCCGGGGAGCTGTTTTTT.

The rearrangement uses TRBV5-1 and TRBJ1-1; tentative D call: TRBD1 (6 bases). V shed 3 bases and J shed 5 bases, with 14 bases lying between them. The CDR3 spans 14 residues. CDR1 is SGHRS, CDR2 YFSETQ, per germline. The CDR3 DNA is TGCGCCAGCAGCTCCCGGGGGGGGCGAACTGAAGCTTTCTTT. This gives the protein CASSSRGGRTEAFF.

The J gene is TRBJ2-5, the V gene TRBV5-1, with 13 bases aligning to TRBD2. The V gene end was trimmed by 0 bases and the J gene end by 3 bases; junction bases not matched to a gene: 2. Germline values: CDR1 SGHRS, CDR2 YFSETQ. This CDR3 spans 16 amino acids. CDR3 amino acids: CASSLGGLAGEETQYF. DNA for the CDR3: TGCGCCAGCAGCTTGGGCGGACTAGCGGGGGAAGAGACCCAGTACTTC. Filled out from reference TRBV5-1 and TRBJ2-5, the complete variable domain reads KAGVTQTPRYLIKTRGQQVTLSCSPISGHRSVSWYQQTPGQGLQFLFEYFSETQRNKGNFPGRFSGRQFSNSRSEMNVSTLELGDSALYLCASSLGGLAGEETQYFGPGTRLLVL.

The V call is TRBV27, the J call TRBJ2-7; no reliable D call. The CDR3 extends over 15 amino acids. V was pared by 5 bases and J by 5 bases, with 19 bases between. Germline V gene data show CDR1 as MNHEY and CDR2 as SMNVEV (reference sequence). CDR3: CASSQFPDPAHEQYF. DNA of the CDR3: TGTGCCAGCAGTCAATTTCCGGACCCGGCCCACGAGCAGTACTTC.

The chain combines TRBV14 with TRBJ2-7; tentative D call: TRBD1 (6 bases). Trimming left V 3 bases short and J 2 bases short, with 17 bases between. Germline V gene lookup returns CDR1 SGHDN and CDR2 FVKESK. The CDR3 is 16 residues long. This chain's CDR3 is CASSQPQGTRTYEQYF. CDR3 DNA: TGTGCCAGCAGCCAGCCTCAGGGGACCCGGACCTACGAGCAGTACTTC.

J is TRBJ1-5 and V is TRBV19; D possibly corresponds to TRBD1 (6 bases). Trimming cost V 7 bases and J 1 base, with 14 bases left between them. This CDR3 is built from 15 residues. Germline CDR1 is LNHDA and CDR2 is SQIVND (reference sequence). CDR3 region: CASMGASLSNQPQHF. DNA of the CDR3: TGTGCCAGTATGGGGGCATCTTTGAGCAATCAGCCCCAGCATTTT.

The chain combines TRBV18 with TRBJ1-2; no clear D gene. Germline V lookup: CDR1 KGHSH, CDR2 LQKENI. Trimming stripped 3 bases from V and 1 base from J, with 6 bases between. The CDR3 has 13 amino acids. CDR3 DNA: TGTGCCAGCTCACCGGAAAGTAACTATGGCTACACCTTC. As protein: CASSPESNYGYTF.

This chain uses TRBV5-4 with TRBJ1-2, with TRBD1 as a possible D gene (5 bases). The V gene lost 5 bases and the J gene lost 8 bases, with 16 bases spanning the gap. Germline values: CDR1 SGHNT, CDR2 YYREEE (reference sequence). The CDR3 length is 13 residues. CDR3 amino acids: CASSFLGGEGYTF. DNA for the CDR3: TGTGCCAGCAGTTTCTTGGGAGGGGAGGGCTACACCTTC.

The rearrangement joins TRBV7-2 to TRBJ2-7; no reliable D call. V dropped 1 base and J dropped 3 bases, with 7 bases sitting between them. The CDR3 length is 13 residues. Per germline, CDR1 SGHTA and CDR2 FQGNSA. CDR3 sequence reads: CASSLGPVYEQYF. The CDR3 nucleotides read TGTGCCAGCAGCTTAGGGCCGGTCTACGAGCAGTACTTC.

This CDR3 is CASSRPGPGGETQYF. The CDR3 DNA reads TGTGCCAGCAGTCGCCCTGGCCCGGGGGGAGAGACCCAGTACTTC. This chain connects TRBV6-5 to TRBJ2-5; TRBD2 aligns across 7 bases. The junction had 10 bases not matched to a gene; V was cut back by 5 bases and J by 4 bases. The length of the CDR3 is 15 residues. Germline V gene sequence: CDR1 MNHEY, CDR2 SVGAGI.